This section outlines one T cell receptor (beta chain) sequence together with its context. This sample stems from a study of shared clonotypes between healthy human individuals. Using immunoSEQ multiplex PCR, the repertoire was profiled, and TCRdb retains in-frame clones only, with some absent. This repertoire shows around 1.1 million clones, 75% to 80% found once; its top ten account for 0.6% to 0.7%. The sample taken for sequencing was memory CD4+ T cells from PBMCs. Described subset: CD45RA-negative fraction. The receptor was derived from a man younger than 35 in good health. Some clones in this sample may be carry-over from other donors' samples.

DNA of the CDR3: TGTGCCAGCAGCCTCTTAAGGGTGGAAAACACCGGGGAGCTGTTTTTT. This sequence encodes CASSLLRVENTGELFF. This chain connects TRBV27 to TRBJ2-2; no clear D. This CDR3 contains 16 residues. Germline assignment: CDR1 MNHEY and CDR2 SMNVEV (reference sequence). Trimming cost V 6 bases and J 2 bases, with 16 bases left between them.